The present TCR beta chain was sequenced within a study of neurological immune-mediated disorders. TCRdb itself ran the 5' RACE reads through MiXCR, one entry per CDR3 protein. The table shows under 90,000 distinct CDR3 sequences, with under 4.5% occurring only once. This clonotype appeared many times. The sequence derives from a woman aged 45-65 years with multiple sclerosis. The sequencing sample was made of PBMCs.

CDR3 sequence: CASSSGQPQETQYF. The CDR3 nucleotides read TGCGCCAGCAGCTCCGGACAGCCTCAAGAGACCCAGTACTTC. The chain couples TRBV5-1 to TRBJ2-5; D is possibly TRBD1 (6 bases). Germline CDR1 reads SGHRS; CDR2 reads YFSETQ. V dropped 3 bases and J dropped 2 bases, with 11 bases sitting between them. The CDR3 is 14 residues long.